A selection of T cell receptor beta chains follows, all from one sample in a study of beta chain features in type 1 diabetes. Here immunoSEQ multiplex PCR was the method, and the copy in TCRdb shows in-frame clones only, minus some. Here the sample spans approximately 150,000 clones, over 8% being singletons. The sample was central memory CD4+ T cells from blood. The receptors come from a woman aged 40 to 55 in good health. Each CDR3 is given with its conserved first and last residue. D genes are given only for firm matches. Some rows mark clone size as missing; the rest say once, few, many or name a class of expanded clone.

V: TRBV11-2; D: TRBD1; size: NA; J: TRBJ1-4; DNA: TGTGCCAGCAGCTCGGACAGGATAAGCGAAAAACTGTTTTTT; CDR3: CASSSDRISEKLFF
V: TRBV6-1; D: NA; size: NA; J: TRBJ2-1; DNA: TGTGCCAGCATACCCCCGGGTCAGGAGCAGTTCTTC; CDR3: CASIPPGQEQFF
V: TRBV6-1; D: TRBD1; size: NA; J: TRBJ2-7; DNA: TGTGCCAGCAGTACAGGGGGCTCGTACGAGCAGTACTTC; CDR3: CASSTGGSYEQYF
V: TRBV19; D: TRBD2; size: NA; J: TRBJ2-5; DNA: TGTGCCAGTGCTGCGGGGGGATCCCAAGAGACCCAGTACTTC; CDR3: CASAAGGSQETQYF
V: TRBV5-4; D: NA; size: NA; J: TRBJ2-3; DNA: TGTGCCAGCAGCTTGGCCGGGATCAGCACAGATACGCAGTATTTT; CDR3: CASSLAGISTDTQYF
V: TRBV6-6; D: NA; size: NA; J: TRBJ1-4; DNA: TGTGCCAGCAGTTGGGGCCCTAATGAAAAACTGTTTTTT; CDR3: CASSWGPNEKLFF
V: TRBV7-6; D: NA; size: NA; J: TRBJ1-4; DNA: TGTGCCAGCAGCCCCAGGGGAGGGACTAATGAAAAACTGTTTTTT; CDR3: CASSPRGGTNEKLFF
V: TRBV7-2; D: TRBD2; size: many; J: TRBJ2-1; DNA: TGTGCCAGCAGCTTACGCCTAGCGGGGAACAATGAGCAGTTCTTC; CDR3: CASSLRLAGNNEQFF
V: TRBV6-5; D: NA; size: few; J: TRBJ2-5; DNA: TGTGCCAGCTCCCGGAGGGTTTTGTCCCAAGAGACCCAGTACTTC; CDR3: CASSRRVLSQETQYF
V: TRBV25-1; D: TRBD1; size: NA; J: TRBJ1-5; DNA: TGTGCCAGCAGTGACAGGGGGCTTTGGCAGCCCCAGCATTTT; CDR3: CASSDRGLWQPQHF
V: TRBV5-6; D: TRBD1; size: few; J: TRBJ1-1; DNA: TGTGCCAGCAGCTGGAGACCGACAGGGATGATGAACACTGAAGCTTTCTTT; CDR3: CASSWRPTGMMNTEAFF
V: TRBV14; D: TRBD2; size: NA; J: TRBJ2-2; DNA: TGTGCCAGCAGCCAGGCGGGGGGGCCCACCGGGGAGCTGTTTTTT; CDR3: CASSQAGGPTGELFF
V: TRBV7-6; D: TRBD1; size: few; J: TRBJ1-1; DNA: TGTGCCAGCAGCTTAGCTTACCTCGGGACAGGGGCCCCTGAAGCTTTCTTT; CDR3: CASSLAYLGTGAPEAFF
V: TRBV9; D: TRBD1; size: NA; J: TRBJ1-5; DNA: TGTGCCAGCAGCGTAGCCCGTGACAGGGAGGGCAATCAGCCCCAGCATTTT; CDR3: CASSVARDREGNQPQHF
V: TRBV6-6; D: NA; size: NA; J: TRBJ2-5; DNA: TGTGCCAGCAGTTACTCGACCGGTAGAGGCTCGGAGACCCAGTACTTC; CDR3: CASSYSTGRGSETQYF
V: TRBV6-5; D: NA; size: NA; J: TRBJ1-1; DNA: TGTGCCAGCAGTTTCAAGGGAGGTACCACTGAAGCTTTCTTT; CDR3: CASSFKGGTTEAFF
V: TRBV6-1; D: TRBD1; size: NA; J: TRBJ1-5; DNA: TGTGCCAGCAGTGTCGACGGGCAGGGGGCAAGCAATCAGCCCCAGCATTTT; CDR3: CASSVDGQGASNQPQHF
V: TRBV7-6; D: NA; size: NA; J: TRBJ2-3; DNA: TGTGCCAGCAGCAGACTTGTTTCTAGCACAGATACGCAGTATTTT; CDR3: CASSRLVSSTDTQYF
V: TRBV28; D: TRBD2; size: NA; J: TRBJ2-4; DNA: TGTGCCAGCAGTTCACAGTGGCAGGGAGGGGTAGCCAAAAACATTCAGTACTTC; CDR3: CASSSQWQGGVAKNIQYF
V: TRBV28; D: NA; size: few; J: TRBJ2-7; DNA: TGTGCCAGCAGTCTCCTTTTGGAGCAGTACTTC; CDR3: CASSLLLEQYF
V: TRBV2; D: NA; size: few; J: TRBJ1-5; DNA: TGTGCCAGCAGTGGAACAGATCAGCCCCAGCATTTT; CDR3: CASSGTDQPQHF
V: TRBV25-1; D: TRBD1; size: NA; J: TRBJ1-1; DNA: TGTGCCAGCAGTGAAAGCCCGGGACAGGGTATTACTGAAGCTTTCTTT; CDR3: CASSESPGQGITEAFF
V: TRBV7-2; D: TRBD2; size: few; J: TRBJ2-1; DNA: TGTGCCAGCAGCTTAGACGCGGGGGGCTACAATGAGCAGTTCTTC; CDR3: CASSLDAGGYNEQFF
V: TRBV7-2; D: TRBD1; size: few; J: TRBJ1-5; DNA: TGTGCCAGCAGCGTGGGACAGCTAAGCAATCAGCCCCAGCATTTT; CDR3: CASSVGQLSNQPQHF
V: TRBV6-5; D: NA; size: few; J: TRBJ1-2; DNA: TGTGCCAGCAGTTACTCTAGGGGGGGTGGCTACACCTTC; CDR3: CASSYSRGGGYTF
V: TRBV5-1; D: NA; size: NA; J: TRBJ2-2; DNA: TGCGCCAGCAGCTCACAGGGAAACACCGGGGAGCTGTTTTTT; CDR3: CASSSQGNTGELFF
V: TRBV6-6; D: NA; size: NA; J: TRBJ1-2; DNA: TGTGCCAGCAAAATGGGCCCGGGGAACTATGGCTACACCTTC; CDR3: CASKMGPGNYGYTF
V: TRBV29-1; D: NA; size: NA; J: TRBJ2-7; DNA: TGCAGCGTTGCCGGGGCCTACGAGCAGTACTTC; CDR3: CSVAGAYEQYF
V: TRBV23-1; D: TRBD2; size: many; J: TRBJ2-5; DNA: TGCGCCAGCAGTCAATTCACAGCTAGCGGGGAAGAGACCCAGTACTTC; CDR3: CASSQFTASGEETQYF
V: TRBV5-6; D: NA; size: NA; J: TRBJ2-7; DNA: TGTGCCAGCAGTCCCCCCAGGGCCTACGAGCAGTACTTC; CDR3: CASSPPRAYEQYF
V: TRBV7-2; D: TRBD2; size: few; J: TRBJ2-5; DNA: TGTGCCAGCAGCTCCTTTTCGGGGGGGCGGGAGACCCAGTACTTC; CDR3: CASSSFSGGRETQYF
V: TRBV7-2; D: NA; size: few; J: TRBJ2-1; DNA: TGTGCCAGCAGCTTAGTGGCCCTGAGGTACAATGAGCAGTTCTTC; CDR3: CASSLVALRYNEQFF